The 28 T cell receptor beta chains presented below share a single source sample, sequenced in a study of cytomegalovirus exposure and HLA in healthy donors. Sequencing was performed with immunoSEQ multiplex PCR; in TCRdb, only in-frame clones are kept and a portion is missing. This table has under 200,000 clones, roughly 86% appearing once. The source material was PBMCs. The receptors originated from a woman aged 18-30 years in good health and CMV-seropositive.

This clone was seen a handful of times. The CDR3 DNA is TGTGCCAGCAGGGCCGGGACAGGGCAAGAGACCCAGTACTTC. Residues: CASRAGTGQETQYF. The V and J genes are TRBV2 and TRBJ2-5; 9 nucleotides agree with TRBD1. V was pared by 6 bases and J by 2 bases, with 4 bases of the junction left unmatched. The CDR3 has 14 amino acids. CDR1 is SNHLY and CDR2 is FYNNEI in the germline V gene.

J is TRBJ1-1 and V is TRBV19; 9 bases map to TRBD1. Unmatched junction bases numbered 7, after V lost 10 bases and J lost 4 bases. Looked up from germline, CDR1 is LNHDA and CDR2 is SQIVND (reference sequence). This CDR3 comprises 13 residues. The CDR3 coding sequence is TGTGCCACCAACCGACAGGGGGTCACTGAAGCTTTCTTT. It translates to CATNRQGVTEAFF.

This clone was seen once. The chain has TRBV30 and TRBJ1-4; 7 bases align to TRBD1. Looked up from germline, CDR1 is GTSNPN and CDR2 is SVGIG (reference sequence). The CDR3 sequence is 14 residues long. V was clipped by 0 bases and J by 8 bases; unmatched bases: 6. In DNA form, the CDR3 reads TGTGCCTGGAGTGTATCAGGGGGTCGCGAAAAACTGTTTTTT. The encoded protein is CAWSVSGGREKLFF. Full variable domain (remainder filled in from reference TRBV30 and TRBJ1-4): SQTIHQWPATLVQPVGSPLSLECTVEGTSNPNLYWYRQAAGRGLQLLFYSVGIGQISSEVPQNLSASRPQDRQFILSSKKLLLSDSGFYLCAWSVSGGREKLFFGSGTQLSVL.

This sequence joins TRBV28 and TRBJ2-1; D not resolved. Trimming removed 5 bases at V and 5 bases at J, with 13 bases between. Germline V gene lookup returns CDR1 MDHEN and CDR2 SYDVKM. This CDR3 has 14 amino acids. The CDR3 loop is CASSPSRTHNEQFF. The CDR3 DNA reads TGTGCCAGCAGTCCGTCAAGAACACACAATGAGCAGTTCTTC.

The V and J genes are TRBV14 and TRBJ1-4; D gene uncertain. The germline V gene encodes CDR1 SGHDN and CDR2 FVKESK. This CDR3 has 12 residues. V lost 1 base and J 7 bases, leaving 4 bases between the germline ends. The CDR3 nucleotides are TGTGCCAGCAGCCAAGTATTTGAAAAACTGTTTTTT. Its protein product is CASSQVFEKLFF.

CDR3 nucleotide sequence: TGTGCCAGCAGCTCCTCTAGCGGGAGCTCCTACAATGAGCAGTTCTTC. Translation gives CASSSSSGSSYNEQFF. The chain is built from TRBV7-3 and TRBJ2-1, with 10 bases matching TRBD2. V lost 4 bases to trimming and J lost 0 bases; unmatched junction nucleotides: 3. This CDR3 spans 16 amino acids. CDR1 and CDR2 (germline): SGHTA, FQGTGA.

This clone was observed a single time. The V and J genes are TRBV18 and TRBJ2-3, with TRBD2 as a possible D gene (6 bases). Germline V gene data show CDR1 as KGHSH and CDR2 as LQKENI. This CDR3 is built from 17 residues. Trimming stripped 0 bases from V and 2 bases from J, with 15 bases between. The CDR3 DNA reads TGTGCCAGCTCACCACCGGTCGGGGAGGAGGACACAGATACGCAGTATTTT. It encodes CASSPPVGEEDTDTQYF. The variable domain in full, completed from reference TRBV18 and TRBJ2-3, reads NAGVMQNPRHLVRRRGQEARLRCSPMKGHSHVYWYRQLPEEGLKFMVYLQKENIIDESGMPKERFSAEFPKEGPSILRIQQVVRGDSAAYFCASSPPVGEEDTDTQYFGPGTRLTVL.

This sequence joins TRBV5-1 and TRBJ2-2, with TRBD2 matching over 7 bases. The germline V gene encodes CDR1 SGHRS and CDR2 YFSETQ. Losses at the gene ends were 0 bases for V and 0 bases for J; bases not matched to a gene: 8. The CDR3 is 18 amino acids. The CDR3 protein is CASSLVGGGAPNTGELFF. The DNA for the CDR3 is TGCGCCAGCAGCTTGGTTGGGGGGGGAGCCCCGAACACCGGGGAGCTGTTTTTT. Based on the CDR3 plus reference TRBV5-1 and TRBJ2-2, the full variable domain is KAGVTQTPRYLIKTRGQQVTLSCSPISGHRSVSWYQQTPGQGLQFLFEYFSETQRNKGNFPGRFSGRQFSNSRSEMNVSTLELGDSALYLCASSLVGGGAPNTGELFFGEGSRLTVL.

The chain carries TRBV6-6 and TRBJ1-4; tentatively, D is TRBD1 (5 bases). V was pared by 4 bases and J by 16 bases, with 13 bases between. From germline, CDR1 is MNHNY and CDR2 SVGAGI (reference sequence). The CDR3 totals 11 residues. DNA for the CDR3: TGTGCCAGCAGTTTGGGGCCCTTGGAGTTTTTT. Its translation: CASSLGPLEFF.

V is TRBV4-1 and J is TRBJ2-7, with TRBD1 identical over 9 bases. The germline V gene has CDR1 MGHRA and CDR2 YSYEKL. Losses at the gene ends were 4 bases for V and 6 bases for J; bases not matched to a gene: 10. The CDR3 loop spans 15 amino acids. The CDR3 nucleotides read TGCGCCAGCAGCCCGATCACAGGGGGCTGGGGCGAGCAGTACTTC. Translated: CASSPITGGWGEQYF.

The gene calls are TRBV4-1 and TRBJ1-1; no firm D call. The CDR3 has 15 amino acids. The germline gives CDR1 MGHRA, CDR2 YSYEKL. Trimming left V 1 base short and J 2 bases short, with 11 bases between. The CDR3 DNA reads TGCGCCAGCAGCCAAGGGAGGACGTTTAACACTGAAGCTTTCTTT. Its protein is CASSQGRTFNTEAFF.

CDR3 DNA sequence: TGTGCCAGTAGTGCAGCTAGCGGGCCGAGCACAGATACGCAGTATTTT. It encodes CASSAASGPSTDTQYF. The chain recombines TRBV19 with TRBJ2-3; TRBD2 matches at 8 bases. Germline CDR1 and CDR2: LNHDA and SQIVND (reference sequence). Trimming at V came to 5 bases and at J to 0 bases, leaving 7 bases not matched to a gene. CDR3 length: 16 residues.

V gene TRBV5-6 combines with J gene TRBJ2-4; 7 nucleotides align to TRBD2. With 4 bases clipped from V and 1 base from J, the junction kept 2 bases outside the gene matches. The germline gives CDR1 SGHDT, CDR2 YYEEEE. CDR3 length equals 14 residues. The CDR3 DNA is TGTGCCAGCAGCGGCGGGAGTGCCAAAAACATTCAGTACTTC. Translating gives CASSGGSAKNIQYF.

The rearrangement joins TRBV10-2 to TRBJ2-3; 14 nucleotides agree with TRBD2. CDR3 length: 16 residues. The V and J ends lost 2 bases and 6 bases, in that order; junction bases with no gene match: 4. Germline values: CDR1 WSHSY, CDR2 SAAADI. CDR3 sequence: CASSELGLAGVDTQYF. CDR3 in DNA: TGCGCCAGCAGTGAGCTGGGACTAGCGGGAGTTGATACGCAGTATTTT.

Here the CDR3 DNA reads TGTGCCAGCAGTAAATCACAGGGGGCTGGCATTCAGTACTTC. This sequence encodes CASSKSQGAGIQYF. The V and J genes are TRBV6-6 and TRBJ2-4; 9 positions match TRBD1. The ends lost 5 bases at V and 9 bases at J; junction bases unmatched: 8. The length of the CDR3 is 14 residues. Germline V gene sequence: CDR1 MNHNY, CDR2 SVGAGI (reference sequence).

This chain connects TRBV27 to TRBJ2-1, with D tentatively TRBD2 (6 bases). V was clipped by 5 bases and J by 9 bases, with 17 bases between them. Germline CDR1 reads MNHEY; CDR2 reads SMNVEV (reference sequence). The CDR3 loop spans 14 amino acids. This CDR3 reads CASSPDRLVFEQFF. The CDR3 DNA is TGTGCCAGCAGTCCCGACCGACTAGTCTTTGAGCAGTTCTTC.

The chain combines TRBV9 with TRBJ1-4; D remains unclear. With 0 bases removed from V and 5 bases from J, the gap between germline ends came to 5 bases. This CDR3 comprises 13 residues. Germline V gives CDR1 SGDLS, CDR2 YYNGEE. The CDR3 region has the DNA TGTGCCAGCAGCGTAGCTACCAATGAAAAACTGTTTTTT. This sequence encodes CASSVATNEKLFF.

This chain joins TRBV20-1 and TRBJ2-7; D is perhaps TRBD1 (5 bases). CDR1 is DFQATT and CDR2 is SNEGSKA in the germline V gene (reference sequence). V was shortened by 6 bases and J by 12 bases, with 18 bases between the two germline ends. This CDR3 spans 11 amino acids. The CDR3 protein is CSAADFRVSYF. CDR3 DNA sequence: TGCAGTGCGGCCGACTTCAGGGTTTCGTACTTC.

This sequence joins TRBV9 and TRBJ2-3; 11 bases fit TRBD2. The germline V gene encodes CDR1 SGDLS and CDR2 YYNGEE. Trimming at V came to 0 bases and at J to 4 bases, leaving 4 bases not matched to a gene. The CDR3 totals 16 residues. The CDR3 is CASSVVLAGGADTQYF. In DNA, the CDR3 is TGTGCCAGCAGCGTAGTCCTAGCGGGAGGTGCAGATACGCAGTATTTT.

The rearrangement joins TRBV27 to TRBJ1-6, with D possibly matching TRBD1 (6 bases). V gave up 0 bases and J gave up 7 bases, with 10 bases separating them. The CDR3 loop spans 15 amino acids. Germline V gene lookup returns CDR1 MNHEY and CDR2 SMNVEV (reference sequence). CDR3 residues: CASSLSGGGNSPLHF. CDR3 nucleotides: TGTGCCAGCAGTTTATCGGGCGGGGGCAATTCACCCCTCCACTTT.

The gene calls are TRBV7-9 and TRBJ2-7, with 13 bases lining up with TRBD2. From germline, CDR1 is SEHNR and CDR2 FQNEAQ (reference sequence). V was pared by 5 bases and J by 6 bases, with 10 bases of the junction left unmatched. The CDR3 extends over 16 amino acids. The CDR3 spells CASSHPGLAGKGEQYF. Here the CDR3 DNA reads TGTGCCAGCAGCCACCCGGGACTAGCGGGAAAAGGCGAGCAGTACTTC.

V gene TRBV19 combines with J gene TRBJ1-1; tentative D call: TRBD1 (5 bases). Trimming removed 3 bases from V and 2 bases from J, with 7 bases in between. CDR1 and CDR2 (germline): LNHDA, SQIVND (reference sequence). The CDR3 spans 13 residues. DNA of the CDR3: TGTGCCAGTAGTATCAGGGAAAACACTGAAGCTTTCTTT. Protein sequence: CASSIRENTEAFF.

CDR3 residues: CASSGPTGYEAEAFF. As DNA, the CDR3 is TGTGCCAGCAGCGGACCGACAGGGTATGAGGCTGAAGCTTTCTTT. The chain uses TRBV9 and TRBJ1-1, with 7 bases fitting TRBD1. The germline V gene has CDR1 SGDLS and CDR2 YYNGEE. V lost 3 bases to trimming and J lost 6 bases; unmatched junction nucleotides: 11. The CDR3 length is 15 residues.

J is TRBJ2-1 and V is TRBV9, with D hard to call. This CDR3 is built from 13 residues. Germline-derived CDR1 and CDR2 are SGDLS and YYNGEE. V lost 2 bases and J lost 1, with 4 bases in between. CDR3: CASSVGSYNEQFF. DNA for the CDR3: TGTGCCAGCAGCGTCGGGTCCTACAATGAGCAGTTCTTC. Using reference TRBV9 and TRBJ2-1 for the parts outside the CDR3, the full variable domain is DSGVTQTPKHLITATGQRVTLRCSPRSGDLSVYWYQQSLDQGLQFLIQYYNGEERAKGNILERFSAQQFPDLHSELNLSSLELGDSALYFCASSVGSYNEQFFGPGTRLTVL.

The chain recombines TRBV18 with TRBJ2-3; 10 nucleotides line up with TRBD2. The V segment lost 4 bases and the J segment 1 base; nucleotides outside the gene matches: 2. The CDR3 consists of 15 residues. Germline CDR1 and CDR2: KGHSH and LQKENI. CDR3 sequence reads: CASSLGLAGTDTQYF. The CDR3, as DNA: TGTGCCAGCTCACTTGGACTAGCGGGCACAGATACGCAGTATTTT.

The chain has TRBV5-1 and TRBJ2-1, with 7 bases lining up with TRBD2. Germline CDR1 SGHRS, CDR2 YFSETQ. Trimming cost V 2 bases and J 6 bases; bases outside gene matches: 5. This CDR3 is built from 14 residues. CDR3 region: CASSFRGSPNEQFF. CDR3 DNA sequence: TGCGCCAGCAGCTTTCGCGGGAGTCCCAATGAGCAGTTCTTC.

This chain joins TRBV29-1 and TRBJ2-7; 7 positions agree with TRBD2. CDR1 is SQVTM and CDR2 is ANQGSEA in the germline V gene. The CDR3 has 12 amino acids. V lost 7 bases, J lost 4 bases, and 7 bases stayed unmatched. The CDR3 DNA reads TGCAGCGGGGCGGGGGAGAGGTACGAGCAGTACTTC. Protein: CSGAGERYEQYF.

The count of this clone is one. V is TRBV6-5 and J is TRBJ2-7; 9 positions match TRBD1. This CDR3 region has 12 residues. The V segment lost 8 bases and the J segment 2 bases; nucleotides outside the gene matches: 1. Germline assignment: CDR1 MNHEY and CDR2 SVGAGI. The CDR3 is CASRQGAYEQYF. CDR3 bases: TGTGCCAGCCGACAGGGGGCCTACGAGCAGTACTTC.